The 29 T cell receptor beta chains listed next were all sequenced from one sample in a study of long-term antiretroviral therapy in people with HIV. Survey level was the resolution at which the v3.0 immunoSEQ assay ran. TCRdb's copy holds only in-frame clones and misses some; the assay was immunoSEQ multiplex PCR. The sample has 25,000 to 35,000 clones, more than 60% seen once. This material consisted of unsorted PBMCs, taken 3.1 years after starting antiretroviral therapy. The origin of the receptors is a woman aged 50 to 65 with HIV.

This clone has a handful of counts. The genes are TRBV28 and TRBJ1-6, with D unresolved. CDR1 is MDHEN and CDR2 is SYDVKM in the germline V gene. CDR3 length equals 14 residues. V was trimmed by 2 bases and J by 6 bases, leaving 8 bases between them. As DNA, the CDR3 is TGTGCCAGCAGTTTAACAGACTCTAATTCACCCCTCCACTTT. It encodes CASSLTDSNSPLHF.

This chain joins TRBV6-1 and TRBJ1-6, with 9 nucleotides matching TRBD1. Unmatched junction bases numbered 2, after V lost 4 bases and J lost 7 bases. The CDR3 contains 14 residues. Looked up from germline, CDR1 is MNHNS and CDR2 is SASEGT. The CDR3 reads CASSAGTGNSPLHF. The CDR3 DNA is TGTGCCAGCAGTGCAGGGACAGGGAATTCACCCCTCCACTTT.

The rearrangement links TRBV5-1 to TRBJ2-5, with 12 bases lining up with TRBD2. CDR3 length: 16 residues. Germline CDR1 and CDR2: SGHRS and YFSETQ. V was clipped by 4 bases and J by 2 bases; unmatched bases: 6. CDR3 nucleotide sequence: TGCGCCAGCAGCAAAGGGACTAGCGGGTTACAAGAGACCCAGTACTTC. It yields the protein CASSKGTSGLQETQYF.

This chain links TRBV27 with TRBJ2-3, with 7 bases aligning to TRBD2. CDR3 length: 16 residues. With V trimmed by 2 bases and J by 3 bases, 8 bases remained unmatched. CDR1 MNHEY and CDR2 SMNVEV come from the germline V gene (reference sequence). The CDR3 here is CASSLLAWGGTDTQYF. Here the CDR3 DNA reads TGTGCCAGCAGTTTACTAGCGTGGGGGGGGACAGATACGCAGTATTTT.

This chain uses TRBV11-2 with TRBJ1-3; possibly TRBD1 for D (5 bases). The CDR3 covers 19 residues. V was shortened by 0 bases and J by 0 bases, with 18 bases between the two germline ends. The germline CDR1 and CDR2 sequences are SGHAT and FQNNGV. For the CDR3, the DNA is TGTGCCAGCAGCTTAGATCGGGGCGGGGGTACGAGCTCTGGAAACACCATATATTTT. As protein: CASSLDRGGGTSSGNTIYF.

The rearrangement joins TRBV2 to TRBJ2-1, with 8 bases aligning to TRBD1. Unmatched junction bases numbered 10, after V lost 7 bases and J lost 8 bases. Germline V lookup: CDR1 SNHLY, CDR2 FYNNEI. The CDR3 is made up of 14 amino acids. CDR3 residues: CASTIEGQGYEQFF. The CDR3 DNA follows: TGTGCCAGCACCATTGAAGGACAGGGCTATGAGCAGTTCTTC.

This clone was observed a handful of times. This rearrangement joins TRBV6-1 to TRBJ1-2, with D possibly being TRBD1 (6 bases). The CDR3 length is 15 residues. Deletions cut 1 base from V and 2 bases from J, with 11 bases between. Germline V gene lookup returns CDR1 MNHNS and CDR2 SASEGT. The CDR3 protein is CASSEVTGLNYGYTF. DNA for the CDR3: TGTGCCAGCAGTGAAGTTACAGGGTTGAACTATGGCTACACCTTC.

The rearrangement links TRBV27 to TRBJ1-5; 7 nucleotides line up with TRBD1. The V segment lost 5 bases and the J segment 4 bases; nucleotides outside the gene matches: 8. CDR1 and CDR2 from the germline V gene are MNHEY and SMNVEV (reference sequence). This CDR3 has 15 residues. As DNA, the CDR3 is TGTGCCAGCAGTCTTTACAGGGGACCGAATCAGCCCCAGCATTTT. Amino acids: CASSLYRGPNQPQHF.

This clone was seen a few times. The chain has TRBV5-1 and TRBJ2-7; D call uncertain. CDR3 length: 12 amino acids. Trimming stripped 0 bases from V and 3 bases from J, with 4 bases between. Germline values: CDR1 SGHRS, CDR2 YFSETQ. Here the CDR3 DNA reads TGCGCCAGCAGCTTGGAGGGCTACGAGCAGTACGTC. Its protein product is CASSLEGYEQYV.

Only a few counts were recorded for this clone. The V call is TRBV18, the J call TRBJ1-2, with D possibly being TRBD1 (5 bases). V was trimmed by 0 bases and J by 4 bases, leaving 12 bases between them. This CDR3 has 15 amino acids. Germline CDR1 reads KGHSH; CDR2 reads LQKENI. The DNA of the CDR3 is TGTGCCAGCTCACCACCGAGCAGGGAGGGCTATGGCTACACCTTC. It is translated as CASSPPSREGYGYTF.

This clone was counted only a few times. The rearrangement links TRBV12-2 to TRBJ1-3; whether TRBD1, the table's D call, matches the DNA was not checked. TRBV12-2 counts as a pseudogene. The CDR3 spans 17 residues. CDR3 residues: CASRLIGQGDSGNTIYF. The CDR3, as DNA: TGTGCAAGTCGCTTAATAGGACAGGGCGACTCTGGAAACACCATATATTTT.

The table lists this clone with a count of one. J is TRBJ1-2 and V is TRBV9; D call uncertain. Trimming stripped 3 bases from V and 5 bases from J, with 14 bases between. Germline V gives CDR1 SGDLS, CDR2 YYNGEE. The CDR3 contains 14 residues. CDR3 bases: TGTGCCAGCAGCGGCTCGAGGTCGGCATATGGCTACACCTTC. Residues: CASSGSRSAYGYTF.

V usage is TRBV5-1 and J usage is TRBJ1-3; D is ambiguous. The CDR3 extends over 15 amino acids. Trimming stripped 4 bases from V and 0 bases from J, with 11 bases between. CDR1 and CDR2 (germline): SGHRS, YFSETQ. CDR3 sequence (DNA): TGCGCCAGCAGCGCCGGGAGGAGCTCTGGAAACACCATATATTTT. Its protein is CASSAGRSSGNTIYF.

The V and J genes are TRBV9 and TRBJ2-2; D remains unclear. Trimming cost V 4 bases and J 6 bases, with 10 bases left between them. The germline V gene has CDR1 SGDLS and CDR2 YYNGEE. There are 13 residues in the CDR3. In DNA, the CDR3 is TGTGCCAGCAGCCAAGGTGGGGCCGGGGAGCTGTTTTTT. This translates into CASSQGGAGELFF. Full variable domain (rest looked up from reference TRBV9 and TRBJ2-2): DSGVTQTPKHLITATGQRVTLRCSPRSGDLSVYWYQQSLDQGLQFLIQYYNGEERAKGNILERFSAQQFPDLHSELNLSSLELGDSALYFCASSQGGAGELFFGEGSRLTVL.

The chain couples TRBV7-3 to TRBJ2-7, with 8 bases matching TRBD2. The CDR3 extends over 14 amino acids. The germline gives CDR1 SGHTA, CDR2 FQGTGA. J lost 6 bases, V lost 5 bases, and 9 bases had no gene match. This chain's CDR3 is CASSPTPGGTEQYF. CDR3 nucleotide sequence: TGTGCCAGCAGCCCCACGCCGGGGGGGACCGAGCAGTACTTC.

CDR3 sequence: CASSLEGGNEAFF. The DNA of the CDR3 is TGTGCCAGCAGCTTAGAAGGAGGGAATGAAGCTTTCTTT. The chain joins TRBV7-3 to TRBJ1-1; D is uncertain. CDR1 SGHTA and CDR2 FQGTGA come from the germline V gene. V lost 2 bases, J lost 7 bases, and 11 bases lay in between. There are 13 residues in the CDR3.

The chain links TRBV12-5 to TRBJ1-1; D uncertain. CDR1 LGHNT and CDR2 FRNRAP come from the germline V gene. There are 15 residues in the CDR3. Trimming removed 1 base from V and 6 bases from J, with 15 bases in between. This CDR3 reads CASGLDRPAQAEAFF. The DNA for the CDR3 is TGTGCTAGTGGTTTGGATAGACCAGCCCAGGCTGAAGCTTTCTTT.

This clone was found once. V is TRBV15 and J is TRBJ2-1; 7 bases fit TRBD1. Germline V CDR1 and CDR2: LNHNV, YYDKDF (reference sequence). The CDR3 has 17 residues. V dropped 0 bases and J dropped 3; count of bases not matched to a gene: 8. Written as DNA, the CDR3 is TGTGCCACCAGCAGAGAAAGAGGGACAGTAAACTACAATGAGCAGTTCTTC. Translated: CATSRERGTVNYNEQFF.

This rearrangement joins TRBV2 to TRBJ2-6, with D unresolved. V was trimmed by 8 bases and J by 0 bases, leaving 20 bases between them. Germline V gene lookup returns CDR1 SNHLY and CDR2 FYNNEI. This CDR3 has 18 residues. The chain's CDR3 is CASAALAVSHSGANVLTF. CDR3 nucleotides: TGTGCCAGCGCAGCATTAGCAGTTTCTCACTCTGGGGCCAACGTCCTGACTTTC. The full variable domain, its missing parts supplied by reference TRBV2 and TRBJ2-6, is EPEVTQTPSHQVTQMGQEVILRCVPISNHLYFYWYRQILGQKVEFLVSFYNNEISEKSEIFDDQFSVERPDGSNFTLKIRSTKLEDSAMYFCASAALAVSHSGANVLTFGAGSRLTVL.

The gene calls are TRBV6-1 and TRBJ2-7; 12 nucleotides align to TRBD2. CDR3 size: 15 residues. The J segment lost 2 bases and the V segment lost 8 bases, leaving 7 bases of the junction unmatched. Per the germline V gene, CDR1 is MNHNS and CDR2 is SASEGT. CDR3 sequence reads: CASGPGLAGPYEQYV. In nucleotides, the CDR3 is TGTGCCAGCGGGCCGGGACTAGCGGGTCCCTACGAGCAGTACGTC.

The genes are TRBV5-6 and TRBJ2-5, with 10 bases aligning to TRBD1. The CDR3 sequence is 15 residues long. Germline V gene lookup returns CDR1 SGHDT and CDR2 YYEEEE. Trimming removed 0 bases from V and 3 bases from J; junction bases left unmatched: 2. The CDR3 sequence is CASSLAGTGEETQYF. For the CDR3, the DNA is TGTGCCAGCAGCTTGGCCGGGACAGGGGAAGAGACCCAGTACTTC.

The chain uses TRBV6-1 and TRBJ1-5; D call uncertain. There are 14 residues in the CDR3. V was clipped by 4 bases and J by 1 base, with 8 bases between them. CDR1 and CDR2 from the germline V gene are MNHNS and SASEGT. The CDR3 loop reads CASSADSSNQPQHF. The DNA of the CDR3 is TGTGCCAGCAGTGCCGACTCGAGCAATCAGCCCCAGCATTTT.

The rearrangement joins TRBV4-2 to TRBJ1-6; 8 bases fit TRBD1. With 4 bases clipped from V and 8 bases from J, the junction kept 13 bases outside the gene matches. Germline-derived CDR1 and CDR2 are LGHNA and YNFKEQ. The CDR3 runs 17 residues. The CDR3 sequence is CASSPPSGQGVHSPLHF. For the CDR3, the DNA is TGTGCCAGCAGCCCCCCCTCCGGACAGGGTGTCCATTCACCCCTCCACTTT.

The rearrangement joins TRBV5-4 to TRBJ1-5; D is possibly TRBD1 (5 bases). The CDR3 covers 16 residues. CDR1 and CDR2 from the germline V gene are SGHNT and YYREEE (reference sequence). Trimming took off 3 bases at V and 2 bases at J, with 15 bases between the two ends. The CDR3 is CASSSPGAWGNQPQHF. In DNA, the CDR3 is TGTGCCAGCAGCTCCCCTGGGGCGTGGGGCAATCAGCCCCAGCATTTT.

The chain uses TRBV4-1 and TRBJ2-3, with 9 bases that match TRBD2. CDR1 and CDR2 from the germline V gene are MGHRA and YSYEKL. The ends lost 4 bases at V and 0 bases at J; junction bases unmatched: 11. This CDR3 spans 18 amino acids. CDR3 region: CASSRALSSGGSTDTQYF. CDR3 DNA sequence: TGCGCCAGCAGCCGGGCACTGAGTAGCGGGGGTAGCACAGATACGCAGTATTTT.

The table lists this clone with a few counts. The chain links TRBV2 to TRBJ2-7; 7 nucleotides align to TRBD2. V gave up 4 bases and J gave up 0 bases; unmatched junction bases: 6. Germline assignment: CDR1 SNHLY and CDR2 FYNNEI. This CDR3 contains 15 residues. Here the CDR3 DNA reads TGTGCCAGCAGTGGGGCGGGGGAGGCCTCCTACGAGCAGTACTTC. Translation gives CASSGAGEASYEQYF.

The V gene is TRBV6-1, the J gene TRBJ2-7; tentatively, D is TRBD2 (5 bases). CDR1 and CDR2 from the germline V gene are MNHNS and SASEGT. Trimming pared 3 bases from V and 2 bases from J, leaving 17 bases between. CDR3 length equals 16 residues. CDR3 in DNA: TGTGCCAGCAGTGAGGAGGCTTTCTGGTCCACCTACGAGCAGTACTTC. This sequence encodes CASSEEAFWSTYEQYF.

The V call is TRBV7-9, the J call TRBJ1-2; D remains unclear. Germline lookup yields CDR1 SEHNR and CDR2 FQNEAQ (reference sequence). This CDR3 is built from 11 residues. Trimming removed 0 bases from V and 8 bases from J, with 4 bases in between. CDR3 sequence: CASSLASGYTF. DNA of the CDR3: TGTGCCAGCAGCTTAGCCAGCGGCTACACCTTC.

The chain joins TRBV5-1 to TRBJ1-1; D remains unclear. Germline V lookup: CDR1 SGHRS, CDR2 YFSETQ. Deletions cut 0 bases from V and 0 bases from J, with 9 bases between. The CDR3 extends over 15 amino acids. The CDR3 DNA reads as TGCGCCAGCAGCTTGGACGGGCAGATGAACACTGAAGCTTTCTTT. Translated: CASSLDGQMNTEAFF.